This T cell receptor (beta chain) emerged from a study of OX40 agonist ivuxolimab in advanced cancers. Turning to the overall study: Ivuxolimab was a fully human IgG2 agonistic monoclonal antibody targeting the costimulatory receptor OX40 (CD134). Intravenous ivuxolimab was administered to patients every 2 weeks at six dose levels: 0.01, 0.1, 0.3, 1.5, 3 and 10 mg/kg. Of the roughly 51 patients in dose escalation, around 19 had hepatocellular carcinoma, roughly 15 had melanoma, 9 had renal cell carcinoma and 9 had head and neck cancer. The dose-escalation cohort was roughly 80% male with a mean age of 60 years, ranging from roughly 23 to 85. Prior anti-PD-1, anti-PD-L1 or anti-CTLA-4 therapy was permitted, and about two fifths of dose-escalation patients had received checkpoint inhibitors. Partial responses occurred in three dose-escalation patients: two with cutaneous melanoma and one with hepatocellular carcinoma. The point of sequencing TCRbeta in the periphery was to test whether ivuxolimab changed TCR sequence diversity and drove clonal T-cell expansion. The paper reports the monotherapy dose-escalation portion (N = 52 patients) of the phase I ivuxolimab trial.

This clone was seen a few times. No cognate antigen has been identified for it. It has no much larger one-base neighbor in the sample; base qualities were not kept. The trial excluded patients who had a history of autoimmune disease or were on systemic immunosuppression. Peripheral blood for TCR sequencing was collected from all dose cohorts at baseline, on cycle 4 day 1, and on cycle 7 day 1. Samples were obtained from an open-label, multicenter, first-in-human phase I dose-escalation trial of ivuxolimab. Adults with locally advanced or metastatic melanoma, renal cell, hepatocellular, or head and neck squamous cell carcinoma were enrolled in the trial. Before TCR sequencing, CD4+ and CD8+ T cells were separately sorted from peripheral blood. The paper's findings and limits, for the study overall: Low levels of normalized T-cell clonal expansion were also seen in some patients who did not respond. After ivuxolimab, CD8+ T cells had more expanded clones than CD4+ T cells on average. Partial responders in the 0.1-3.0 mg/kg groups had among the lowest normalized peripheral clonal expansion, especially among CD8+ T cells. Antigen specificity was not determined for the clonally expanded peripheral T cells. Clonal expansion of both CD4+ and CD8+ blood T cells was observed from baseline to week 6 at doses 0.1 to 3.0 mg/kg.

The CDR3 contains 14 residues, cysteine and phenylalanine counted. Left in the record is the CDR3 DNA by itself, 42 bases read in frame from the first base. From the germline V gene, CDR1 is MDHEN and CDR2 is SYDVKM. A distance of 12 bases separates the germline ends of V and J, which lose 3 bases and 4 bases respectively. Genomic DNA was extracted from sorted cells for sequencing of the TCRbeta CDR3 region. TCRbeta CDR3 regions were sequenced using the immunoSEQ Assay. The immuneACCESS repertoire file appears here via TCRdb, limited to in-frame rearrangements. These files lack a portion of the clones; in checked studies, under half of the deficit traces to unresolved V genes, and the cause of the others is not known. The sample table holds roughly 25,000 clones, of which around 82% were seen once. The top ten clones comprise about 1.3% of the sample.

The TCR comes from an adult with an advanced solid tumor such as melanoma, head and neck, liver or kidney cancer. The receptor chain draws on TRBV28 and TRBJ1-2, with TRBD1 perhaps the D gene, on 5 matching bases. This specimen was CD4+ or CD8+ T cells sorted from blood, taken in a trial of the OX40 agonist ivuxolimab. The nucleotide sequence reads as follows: TGTGCCAGCAGTTTTGGGGACGGCCGCTATGGCTACACCTTC. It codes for CASSFGDGRYGYTF.